The 12 T cell receptor beta chains given below trace back to one sample, sequenced in a study of blood T cells in healthy people across ages. A J-beta primer mix and a sample-barcoded 5' primer were used in a second PCR of about 7 to 11 cycles. TCRdb re-called the 5' RACE reads through MiXCR, storing one row per CDR3 protein. Among over a million distinct CDR3 sequences listed, approximately 59% were seen once. Input material: blood. All receptors come from a man aged 18 to 35 in good health.

This rearrangement joins TRBV6-5 to TRBJ2-2; D perhaps matches TRBD2 (6 bases). This CDR3 comprises 15 residues. The germline CDR1 and CDR2 sequences are MNHEY and SVGAGI. V lost 4 bases and J 5 bases, leaving 14 bases between the germline ends. CDR3 residues: CASSWDGSGTGELFF. The CDR3 bases are TGTGCCAGCAGTTGGGACGGGAGCGGTACCGGGGAGCTGTTTTTT.

This clonotype has a single count. The V gene is TRBV6-2 or TRBV6-3, the J gene TRBJ1-5; D unresolved. CDR3 length: 13 residues. Between the trimmed V and J ends, which lost 2 bases and 5 bases, there was a span of 7 bases. Germline V gives CDR1 MNHEY, CDR2 SVGEGT. The CDR3 loop reads CASSYTVDQPQHF. As DNA, the CDR3 is TGTGCCAGCAGTTACACCGTGGATCAGCCCCAGCATTTT.

The chain joins TRBV20-1 to TRBJ2-7, with D maybe TRBD1 (5 bases). The length of the CDR3 is 13 residues. Looked up from germline, CDR1 is DFQATT and CDR2 is SNEGSKA (reference sequence). Trimming removed 0 bases at V and 4 bases at J, with 10 bases between. Here the CDR3 reads CSARDDRRYEQYF. The CDR3 DNA reads as TGCAGTGCTAGAGATGACAGACGTTACGAGCAGTACTTC.

J is TRBJ2-7 and V is TRBV11-2, with 7 positions matching TRBD1. The end of the DNA aligns better with TRBJ2-5, so the J call may be wrong. This CDR3 has 16 residues. Germline V CDR1 and CDR2: SGHAT, FQNNGV. The CDR3 region has the DNA TGTGCCAGCCCTTCCAGGGACAGAGAGTACCAAGAGACCCAGTACTTC. Its translation is CASPSRDREYQETQYF.

The V gene is TRBV20-1, the J gene TRBJ1-1; no firm D call. The CDR3 runs 13 residues. The germline V gene encodes CDR1 DFQATT and CDR2 SNEGSKA (reference sequence). Trimming cost V 3 bases and J 3 bases, with 11 bases left between them. The CDR3 region is CSARGGRDTEAFF. CDR3 nucleotides: TGCAGTGCTAGGGGTGGGCGGGACACTGAAGCTTTCTTT.

The chain carries TRBV15 and TRBJ2-5; TRBD2 is a possible D gene (5 bases). The DNA matches TRBJ2-7 better at its end, which makes the J call doubtful. CDR1 and CDR2 (germline): LNHNV, YYDKDF (reference sequence). CDR3 size: 12 residues. Written as DNA, the CDR3 is TGTGCCACCAGCAGACGGGGTTACGAGCAGTACTTC. Amino acids: CATSRRGYEQYF.

This clonotype was found a few times. The rearrangement links TRBV20-1 to TRBJ2-7, with a weak D call TRBD1 (6 bases). The CDR3 is 14 amino acids. V gave up 6 bases and J gave up 3 bases, with 18 bases separating them. Germline CDR1 DFQATT, CDR2 SNEGSKA (reference sequence). The CDR3 region is CSAETTGANYEQYF. The CDR3 bases are TGCAGTGCGGAAACGACAGGCGCGAACTACGAGCAGTACTTC.

The J gene is TRBJ2-2, the V gene TRBV29-1, with D perhaps TRBD1 or TRBD2 (6 bases each). The CDR3 is 15 amino acids. Trimming cost V 7 bases and J 5 bases, with 20 bases left between them. The V gene's germline CDR1 is SQVTM and CDR2 ANQGSEA. CDR3: CSAGSTGARTGELFF. CDR3 nucleotides: TGCAGCGCGGGGAGTACGGGGGCGAGGACCGGGGAGCTGTTTTTT.

Only a few counts were recorded for this clonotype. The chain recombines TRBV20-1 with TRBJ2-7; TRBD1 agrees at 12 bases. CDR3 length: 15 residues. Germline assignment: CDR1 DFQATT and CDR2 SNEGSKA (reference sequence). Unmatched junction bases numbered 3, after V lost 0 bases and J lost 3 bases. The CDR3: CSAREGQGAIYEQYF. The CDR3 nucleotides read TGCAGTGCTAGAGAGGGACAGGGGGCCATCTACGAGCAGTACTTC.

The chain is built from TRBV13 and TRBJ1-2, with D perhaps matching TRBD1 (6 bases). The CDR3 has 16 amino acids. V was clipped by 5 bases and J by 2 bases, with 18 bases between them. The germline V gene has CDR1 PRHDT and CDR2 FYEKMQ (reference sequence). CDR3 DNA sequence: TGTGCCAGCAGCGCCTTCCAGGGGAGTGGAAACTATGGCTACACCTTC. Translating it yields CASSAFQGSGNYGYTF. Filled out from reference TRBV13 and TRBJ1-2, the complete variable domain reads AAGVIQSPRHLIKEKRETATLKCYPIPRHDTVYWYQQGPGQDPQFLISFYEKMQSDKGSIPDRFSAQQFSDYHSELNMSSLELGDSALYFCASSAFQGSGNYGYTFGSGTRLTVV.

The rearrangement uses TRBV29-1 and TRBJ2-3; D may be TRBD2 (6 bases). The CDR3 spans 14 residues. The germline gives CDR1 SQVTM, CDR2 ANQGSEA. V dropped 6 bases and J dropped 5 bases, with 18 bases sitting between them. CDR3 protein: CSVGGRGSLDTQYF. CDR3 in DNA: TGCAGCGTGGGAGGTCGGGGCTCTTTAGATACGCAGTATTTT.

About this clonotype: Sequence at one end of the junction differs from germline and may be a read error. The chain links TRBV15 to TRBJ2-1; D could derive from TRBD1 or TRBD2 (5 bases each). The CDR3 consists of 17 residues. The germline V gene has CDR1 LNHNV and CDR2 YYDKDF (reference sequence). The CDR3 sequence: CTTSRDMGDLVSDEQFF. The DNA of the CDR3 is TGTACCACCAGCAGAGATATGGGGGACCTAGTGTCCGATGAGCAGTTCTTC.